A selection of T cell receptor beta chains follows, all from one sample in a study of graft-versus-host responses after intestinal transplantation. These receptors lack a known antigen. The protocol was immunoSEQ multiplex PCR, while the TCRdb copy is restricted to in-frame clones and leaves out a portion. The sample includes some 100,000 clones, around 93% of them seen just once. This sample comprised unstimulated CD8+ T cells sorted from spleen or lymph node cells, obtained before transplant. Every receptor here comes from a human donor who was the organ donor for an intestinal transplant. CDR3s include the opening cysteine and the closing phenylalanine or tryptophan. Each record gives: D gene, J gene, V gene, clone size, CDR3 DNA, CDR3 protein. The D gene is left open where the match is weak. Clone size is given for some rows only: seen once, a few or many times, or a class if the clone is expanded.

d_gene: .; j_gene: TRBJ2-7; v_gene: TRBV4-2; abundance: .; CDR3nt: TGTGCCAGCAGCCCAAAAGGGGTGTACGAGCAGTACTTC; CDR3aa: CASSPKGVYEQYF
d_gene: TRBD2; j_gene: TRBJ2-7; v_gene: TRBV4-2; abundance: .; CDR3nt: TGTGCCAGCAGCCAGAAGACTAGCGGGATAGCCTACGAGCAGTACTTC; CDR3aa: CASSQKTSGIAYEQYF
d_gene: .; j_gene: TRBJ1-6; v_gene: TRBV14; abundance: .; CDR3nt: TGTGCCAGCAGCCAAGATTTTTCCAGGGAATGGTATAATTCACCCCTCCACTTT; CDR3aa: CASSQDFSREWYNSPLHF
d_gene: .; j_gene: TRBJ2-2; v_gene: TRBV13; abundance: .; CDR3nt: TGTGCCAGCAGCTTAGTTCAGGGGAACACCGGGGAGCTGTTTTTT; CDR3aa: CASSLVQGNTGELFF
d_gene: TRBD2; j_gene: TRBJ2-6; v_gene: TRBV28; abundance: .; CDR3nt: TGTGCCAGCAGTACCCCCGGGACTAGCGGGCCAGCTGGGGCCAACGTCCTGACTTTC; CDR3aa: CASSTPGTSGPAGANVLTF
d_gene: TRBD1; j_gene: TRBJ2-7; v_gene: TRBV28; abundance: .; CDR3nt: TGTGCCAGCAGCCTCAGACAGGGGGGTTCGGGCTACGAGCAGTACTTC; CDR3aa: CASSLRQGGSGYEQYF
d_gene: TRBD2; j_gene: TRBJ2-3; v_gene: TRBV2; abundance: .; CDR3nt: TGTGCCAGCAGTCTACGGGATCTAGCGGGAGGGCCGTCCGCAGATACGCAGTATTTT; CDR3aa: CASSLRDLAGGPSADTQYF
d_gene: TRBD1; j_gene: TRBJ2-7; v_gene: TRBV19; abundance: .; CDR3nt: TGTGCCAGTAGTTGGACAGGGAGCTCCTACGAGCAGTACTTC; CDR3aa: CASSWTGSSYEQYF
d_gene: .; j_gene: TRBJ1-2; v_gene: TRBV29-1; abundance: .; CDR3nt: TGCAGCGTGAAAACGGGTGATGGCTACACCTTC; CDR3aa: CSVKTGDGYTF
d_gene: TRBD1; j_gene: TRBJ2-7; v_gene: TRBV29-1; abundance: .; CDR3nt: TGCAGCGCCTATATCCCGGGACAGGGACTATACGAGCAGTACTTC; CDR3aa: CSAYIPGQGLYEQYF
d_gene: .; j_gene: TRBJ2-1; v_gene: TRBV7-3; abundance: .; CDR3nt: TGTGCCAGCAGCCCGCTTGGGACTCCGTACAATGAGCAGTTCTTC; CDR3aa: CASSPLGTPYNEQFF
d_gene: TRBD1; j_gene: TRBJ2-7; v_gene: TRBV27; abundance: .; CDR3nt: TGTGCCAGCAGTCTGACAGGGACAATGGCCTACGAGCAGTACTTC; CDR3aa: CASSLTGTMAYEQYF
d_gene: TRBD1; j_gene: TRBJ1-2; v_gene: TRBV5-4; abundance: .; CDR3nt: TGTGCCAGCAGCCCGTTAGGGACAGGGGGTTTTCATGGCTACACCTTC; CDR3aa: CASSPLGTGGFHGYTF
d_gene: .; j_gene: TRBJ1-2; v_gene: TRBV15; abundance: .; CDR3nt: TGTGCCACCAGCAGAGATTTTATTGGTACAGGACACAACTATGGCTACACCTTC; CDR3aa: CATSRDFIGTGHNYGYTF
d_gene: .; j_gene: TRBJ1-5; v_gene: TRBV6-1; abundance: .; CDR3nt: TGTGCCAGCCAGAATCAGGGTAGCAATCAGCCCCAGCATTTT; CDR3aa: CASQNQGSNQPQHF
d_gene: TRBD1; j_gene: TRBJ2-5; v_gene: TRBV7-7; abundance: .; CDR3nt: TGTGCTAGCAGCTTCTCCGACAGGGTCCAAGAGACCCAGTACTTC; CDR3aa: CASSFSDRVQETQYF
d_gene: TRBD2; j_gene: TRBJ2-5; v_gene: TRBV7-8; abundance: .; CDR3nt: TGTGCCAGCAGCTCAAGATTCATAGCGGGAGGGAGGCAAGAGACCCAGTACTTC; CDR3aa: CASSSRFIAGGRQETQYF
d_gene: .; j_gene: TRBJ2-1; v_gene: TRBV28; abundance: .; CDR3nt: TGTGCCAGCAGAAAGTTTAGGGGACTTGGGCTAGCCTTAAATGAGCAGTTCTTC; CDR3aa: CASRKFRGLGLALNEQFF
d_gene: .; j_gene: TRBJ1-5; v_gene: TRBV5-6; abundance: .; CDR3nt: TGTGCCAGCAGCTTGTATTACAGCCGGAATAGCAATCAGCCCCAGCATTTT; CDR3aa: CASSLYYSRNSNQPQHF
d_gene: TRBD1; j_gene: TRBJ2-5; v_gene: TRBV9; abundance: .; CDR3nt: TGTGCCAGCAGCCCCTGGGACAGACAAGAGACCCAGTACTTC; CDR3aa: CASSPWDRQETQYF
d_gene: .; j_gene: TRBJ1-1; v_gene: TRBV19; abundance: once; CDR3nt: TGTGCCAGTAGTAAGACAGGAGGTGAAGCTTTCTTT; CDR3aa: CASSKTGGEAFF
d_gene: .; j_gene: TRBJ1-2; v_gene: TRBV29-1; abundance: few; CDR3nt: TGCAGCGTTGAGGGGCAGGGCTATGGCTACACCTTC; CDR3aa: CSVEGQGYGYTF
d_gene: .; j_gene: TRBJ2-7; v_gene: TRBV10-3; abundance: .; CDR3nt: TGTGCCATCAGTGACTACGGTTACTACGAGCAGTACTTC; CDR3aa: CAISDYGYYEQYF
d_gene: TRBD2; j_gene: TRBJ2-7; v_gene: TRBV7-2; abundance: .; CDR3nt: TGTGCCAGCAGCTTTGATCTAGCGGGAACCTACGAGCAGTACTTC; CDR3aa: CASSFDLAGTYEQYF
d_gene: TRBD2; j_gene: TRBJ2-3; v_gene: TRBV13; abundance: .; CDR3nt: TGTGCCAGCAGCTTAGGGACTAGCGGGGCCCGGGATACGCAGTATTTT; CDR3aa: CASSLGTSGARDTQYF
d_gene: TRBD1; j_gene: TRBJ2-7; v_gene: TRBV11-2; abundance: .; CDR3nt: TGTGCCAGCAGCTTAGGCCCCCTTGGACAGGCCTTCTACGAGCAGTACTTC; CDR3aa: CASSLGPLGQAFYEQYF
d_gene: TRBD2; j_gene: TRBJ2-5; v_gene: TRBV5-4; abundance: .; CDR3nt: TGTGCCAGCAGCACCGTAGCGGGGGAAGAGACCCAGTACTTC; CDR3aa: CASSTVAGEETQYF
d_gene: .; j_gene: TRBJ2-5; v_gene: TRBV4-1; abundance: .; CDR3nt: TGCGCCAGCAGCCCGCCCGGACTGTTACAAGAGACCCAGTACTTC; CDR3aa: CASSPPGLLQETQYF
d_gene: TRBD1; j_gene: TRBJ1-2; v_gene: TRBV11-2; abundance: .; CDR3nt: TGTGCCAGCAGCTTGGGACAGGGGGGGCCGACTGGCTATGGCTACACCTTC; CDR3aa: CASSLGQGGPTGYGYTF
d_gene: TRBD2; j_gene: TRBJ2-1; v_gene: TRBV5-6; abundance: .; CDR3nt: TGTGCCAGCAGCCCCCTCAGGGCAGGACTAGCAGTATACGATGAGCAGTTCTTC; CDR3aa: CASSPLRAGLAVYDEQFF
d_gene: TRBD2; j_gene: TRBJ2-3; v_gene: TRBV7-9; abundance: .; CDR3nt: TGTGCCAGCAGCGGACCCCTTTTAGCGGGAGAAGGAGATACGCAGTATTTT; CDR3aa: CASSGPLLAGEGDTQYF
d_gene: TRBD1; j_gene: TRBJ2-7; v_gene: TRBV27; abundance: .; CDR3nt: TGTGCCAGCAGTAAAGGGCTGGGACAGGTCACCTACGAGCAGTACTTC; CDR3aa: CASSKGLGQVTYEQYF
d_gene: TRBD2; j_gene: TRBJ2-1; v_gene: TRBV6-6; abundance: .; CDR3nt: TGTGCCAGCAGCGTCGGACTAGCTAGCAATGAGCAGTTCTTC; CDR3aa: CASSVGLASNEQFF
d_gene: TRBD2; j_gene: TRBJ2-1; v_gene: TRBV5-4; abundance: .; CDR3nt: TGTGCCAGCGCCAGAATAGCGGGAGGGATAAATGAGCAGTTCTTC; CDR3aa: CASARIAGGINEQFF
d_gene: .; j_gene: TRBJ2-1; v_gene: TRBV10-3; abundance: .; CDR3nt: TGTGCCACCCTCGGTCCCTACAATGAGCAGTTCTTC; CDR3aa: CATLGPYNEQFF
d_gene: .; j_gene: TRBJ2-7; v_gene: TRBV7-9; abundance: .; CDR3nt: TGTGCCAGCAGCGCCGGGAATATCGGCGGCTACGAGCAGTACTTC; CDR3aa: CASSAGNIGGYEQYF
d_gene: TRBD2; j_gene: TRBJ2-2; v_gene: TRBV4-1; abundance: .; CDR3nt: TGCGCCAGCAGCCAAGTAGCGGGAACGAACACCGGGGAGCTGTTTTTT; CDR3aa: CASSQVAGTNTGELFF
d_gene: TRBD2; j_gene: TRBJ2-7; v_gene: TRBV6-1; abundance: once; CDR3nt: TGTGCCAGCAGTGAAGCGGCGGGAGTCTACGAGCAGTACTTC; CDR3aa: CASSEAAGVYEQYF
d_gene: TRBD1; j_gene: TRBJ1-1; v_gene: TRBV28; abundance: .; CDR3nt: TGTGCCAGCAGGACGATACAGGGGGCGCGAGCTTTCTTT; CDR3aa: CASRTIQGARAFF
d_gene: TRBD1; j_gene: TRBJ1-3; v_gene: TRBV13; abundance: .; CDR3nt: TGTGCCAGCAGCCGACAGGGACAGGGGATCCTGGGAAACACCATATATTTT; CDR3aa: CASSRQGQGILGNTIYF
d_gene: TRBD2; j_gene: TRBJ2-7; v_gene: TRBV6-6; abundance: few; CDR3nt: TGTGCCAGCAGTTACCTAGCGGGAGGGGGAGAGCAGTACTTC; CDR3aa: CASSYLAGGGEQYF
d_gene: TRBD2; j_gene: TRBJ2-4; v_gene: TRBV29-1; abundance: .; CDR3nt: TGCAGCGTTGATGGTTTAGCGGGGGGGATAGCCAAAAACATTCAGTACTTC; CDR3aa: CSVDGLAGGIAKNIQYF
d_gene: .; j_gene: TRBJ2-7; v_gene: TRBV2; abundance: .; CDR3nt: TGTGCCAGCAGTAACCCGGGTACTGCCTACGAGCAGTACTTC; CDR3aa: CASSNPGTAYEQYF
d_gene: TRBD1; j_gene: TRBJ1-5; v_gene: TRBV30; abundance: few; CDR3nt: TGTGCCTGGACCCCCCAGGGGACAGGGAATGAGCCCCAGCATTTT; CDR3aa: CAWTPQGTGNEPQHF
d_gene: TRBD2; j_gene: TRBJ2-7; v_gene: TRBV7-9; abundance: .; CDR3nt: TGTGCCAGCAGCTTACCCAAACTAGCGGGGGGGTTTTACGAGCAGTACTTC; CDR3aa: CASSLPKLAGGFYEQYF